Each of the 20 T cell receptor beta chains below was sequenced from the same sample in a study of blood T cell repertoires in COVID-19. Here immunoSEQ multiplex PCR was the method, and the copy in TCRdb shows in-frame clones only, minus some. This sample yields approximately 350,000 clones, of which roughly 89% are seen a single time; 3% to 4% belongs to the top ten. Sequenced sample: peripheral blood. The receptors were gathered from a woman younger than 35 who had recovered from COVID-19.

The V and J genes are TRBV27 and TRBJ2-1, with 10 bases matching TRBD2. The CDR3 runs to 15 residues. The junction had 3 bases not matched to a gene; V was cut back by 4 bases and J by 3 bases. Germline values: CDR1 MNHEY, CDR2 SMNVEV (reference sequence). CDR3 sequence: CASSSSGGLYNEQFF. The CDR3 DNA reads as TGTGCCAGCAGTTCTAGCGGGGGCCTCTACAATGAGCAGTTCTTC.

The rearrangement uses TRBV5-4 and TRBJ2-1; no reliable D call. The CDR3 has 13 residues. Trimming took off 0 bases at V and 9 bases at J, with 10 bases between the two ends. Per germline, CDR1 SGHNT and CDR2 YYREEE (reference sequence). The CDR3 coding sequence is TGTGCCAGCAGCTTGGGTCTCCGGAGTGAGCAGTTCTTC. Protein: CASSLGLRSEQFF.

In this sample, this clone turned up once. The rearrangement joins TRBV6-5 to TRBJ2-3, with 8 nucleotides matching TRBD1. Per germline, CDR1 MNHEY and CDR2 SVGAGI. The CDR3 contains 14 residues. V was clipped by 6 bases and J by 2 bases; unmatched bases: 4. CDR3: CASRRDRPTDTQYF. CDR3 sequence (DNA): TGTGCCAGCAGGCGGGACAGGCCCACAGATACGCAGTATTTT.

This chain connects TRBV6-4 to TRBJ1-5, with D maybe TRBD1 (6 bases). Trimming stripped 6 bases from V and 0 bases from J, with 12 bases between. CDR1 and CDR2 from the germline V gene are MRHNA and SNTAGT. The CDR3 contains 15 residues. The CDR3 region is CASSDTGYSNQPQHF. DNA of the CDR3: TGTGCCAGCAGCGACACAGGGTATAGCAATCAGCCCCAGCATTTT.

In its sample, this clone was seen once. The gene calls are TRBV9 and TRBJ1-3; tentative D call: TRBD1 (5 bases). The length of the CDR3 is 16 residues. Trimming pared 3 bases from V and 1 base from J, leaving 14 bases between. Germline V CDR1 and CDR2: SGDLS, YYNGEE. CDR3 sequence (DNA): TGTGCCAGCAGCGGGGGGGAGGTGATGTCTGGAAACACCATATATTTT. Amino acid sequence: CASSGGEVMSGNTIYF.

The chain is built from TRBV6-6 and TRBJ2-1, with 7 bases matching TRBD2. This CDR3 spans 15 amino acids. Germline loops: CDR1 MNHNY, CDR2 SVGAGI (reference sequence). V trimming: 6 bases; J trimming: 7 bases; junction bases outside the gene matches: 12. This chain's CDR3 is CASSDEGGRGNEQFF. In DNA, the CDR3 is TGTGCCAGCAGCGATGAGGGCGGGAGAGGGAATGAGCAGTTCTTC.

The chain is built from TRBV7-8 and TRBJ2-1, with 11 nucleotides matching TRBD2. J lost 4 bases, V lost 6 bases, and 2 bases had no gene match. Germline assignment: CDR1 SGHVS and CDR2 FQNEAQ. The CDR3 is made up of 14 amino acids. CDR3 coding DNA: TGTGCCAGCAGAACTAGCGGGAGATACAATGAGCAGTTCTTC. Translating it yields CASRTSGRYNEQFF.

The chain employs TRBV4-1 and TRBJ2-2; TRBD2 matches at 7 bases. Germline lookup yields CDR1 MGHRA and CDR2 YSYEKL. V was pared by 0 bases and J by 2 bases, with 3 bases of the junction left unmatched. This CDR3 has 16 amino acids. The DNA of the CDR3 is TGCGCCAGCAGCCAAGACGGGACTACTAACACCGGGGAGCTGTTTTTT. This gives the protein CASSQDGTTNTGELFF.

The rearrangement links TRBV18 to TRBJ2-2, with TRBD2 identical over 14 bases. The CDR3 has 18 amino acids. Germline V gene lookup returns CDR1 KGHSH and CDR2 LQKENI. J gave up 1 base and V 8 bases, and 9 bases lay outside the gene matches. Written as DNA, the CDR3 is TGTGCCAGCGCGCCCGGGACTAGCGGGAGTCAGAACACCGGGGAGCTGTTTTTT. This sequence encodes CASAPGTSGSQNTGELFF.

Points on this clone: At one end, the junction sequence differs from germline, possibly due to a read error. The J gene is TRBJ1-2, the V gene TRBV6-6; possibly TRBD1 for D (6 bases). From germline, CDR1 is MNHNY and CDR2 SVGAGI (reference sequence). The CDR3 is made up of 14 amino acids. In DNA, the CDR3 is TGTGCCAGCAGTTACCCCGCCGGGGACAAGGAGTCGGCCTTC. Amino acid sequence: CASSYPAGDKESAF.

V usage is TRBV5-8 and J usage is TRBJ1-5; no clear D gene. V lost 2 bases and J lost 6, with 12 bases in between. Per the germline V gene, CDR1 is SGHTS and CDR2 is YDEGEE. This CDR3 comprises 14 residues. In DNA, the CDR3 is TGTGCCAGCAGCTTCGCTCTAGAAACTCAGCCCCAGCATTTT. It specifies CASSFALETQPQHF.

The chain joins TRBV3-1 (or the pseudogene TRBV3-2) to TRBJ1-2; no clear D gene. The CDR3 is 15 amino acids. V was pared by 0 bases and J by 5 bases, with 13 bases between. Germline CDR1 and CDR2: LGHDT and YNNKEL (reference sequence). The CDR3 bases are TGTGCCAGCAGCCAAGATGGCCAGGTTTTTTATGGCTACACCTTC. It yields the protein CASSQDGQVFYGYTF.

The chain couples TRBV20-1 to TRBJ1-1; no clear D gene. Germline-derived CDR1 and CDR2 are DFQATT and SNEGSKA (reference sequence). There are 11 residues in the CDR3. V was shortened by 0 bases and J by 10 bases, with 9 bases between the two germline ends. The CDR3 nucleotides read TGCAGTGCTAGAGATCGGTCTGGAGCTTTCTTT. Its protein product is CSARDRSGAFF.

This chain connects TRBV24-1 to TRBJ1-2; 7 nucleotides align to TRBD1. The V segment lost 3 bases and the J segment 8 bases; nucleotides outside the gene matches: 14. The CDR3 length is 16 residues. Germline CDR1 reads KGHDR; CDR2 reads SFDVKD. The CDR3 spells CATSDGTVPARGGYTF. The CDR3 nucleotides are TGTGCCACCAGTGATGGGACAGTTCCCGCGCGAGGCGGCTACACCTTC.

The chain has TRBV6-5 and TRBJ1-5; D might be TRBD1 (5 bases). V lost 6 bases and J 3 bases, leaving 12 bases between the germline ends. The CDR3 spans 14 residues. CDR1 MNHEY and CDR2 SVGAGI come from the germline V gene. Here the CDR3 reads CASRNGQINQPQHF. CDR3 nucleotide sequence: TGTGCCAGCAGAAATGGACAAATCAATCAGCCCCAGCATTTT.

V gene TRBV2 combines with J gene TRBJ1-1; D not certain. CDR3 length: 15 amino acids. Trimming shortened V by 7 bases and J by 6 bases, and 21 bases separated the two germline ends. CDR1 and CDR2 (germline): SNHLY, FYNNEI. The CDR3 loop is CASTEPGSGSAEAFF. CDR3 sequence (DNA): TGTGCCAGCACCGAGCCGGGATCCGGATCGGCTGAAGCTTTCTTT.

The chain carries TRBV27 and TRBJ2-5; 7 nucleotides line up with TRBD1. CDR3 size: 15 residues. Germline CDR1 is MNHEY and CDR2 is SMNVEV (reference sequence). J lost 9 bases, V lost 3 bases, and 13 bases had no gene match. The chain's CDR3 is CASSFQSTGAPAQYF. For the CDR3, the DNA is TGTGCCAGCAGTTTTCAATCTACAGGGGCTCCGGCCCAGTACTTC.

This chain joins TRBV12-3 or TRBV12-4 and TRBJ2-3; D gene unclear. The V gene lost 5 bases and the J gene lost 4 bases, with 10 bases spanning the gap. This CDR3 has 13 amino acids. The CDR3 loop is CASSPTNADTQYF. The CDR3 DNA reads TGTGCCAGCAGTCCCACAAACGCAGATACGCAGTATTTT.

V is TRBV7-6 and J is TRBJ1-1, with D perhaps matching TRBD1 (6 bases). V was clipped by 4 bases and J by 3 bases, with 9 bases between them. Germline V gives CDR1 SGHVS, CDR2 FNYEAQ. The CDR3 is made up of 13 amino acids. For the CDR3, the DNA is TGTGCCAGCAGCTCGCAGGGGTACACTGAAGCTTTCTTT. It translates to CASSSQGYTEAFF.

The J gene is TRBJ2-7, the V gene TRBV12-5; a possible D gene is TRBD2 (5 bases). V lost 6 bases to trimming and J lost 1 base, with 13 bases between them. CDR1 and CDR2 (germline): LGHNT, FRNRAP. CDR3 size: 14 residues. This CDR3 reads CASGIPAGSYEQYV. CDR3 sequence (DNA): TGTGCTAGTGGCATCCCCGCGGGTTCCTACGAGCAGTACGTC.